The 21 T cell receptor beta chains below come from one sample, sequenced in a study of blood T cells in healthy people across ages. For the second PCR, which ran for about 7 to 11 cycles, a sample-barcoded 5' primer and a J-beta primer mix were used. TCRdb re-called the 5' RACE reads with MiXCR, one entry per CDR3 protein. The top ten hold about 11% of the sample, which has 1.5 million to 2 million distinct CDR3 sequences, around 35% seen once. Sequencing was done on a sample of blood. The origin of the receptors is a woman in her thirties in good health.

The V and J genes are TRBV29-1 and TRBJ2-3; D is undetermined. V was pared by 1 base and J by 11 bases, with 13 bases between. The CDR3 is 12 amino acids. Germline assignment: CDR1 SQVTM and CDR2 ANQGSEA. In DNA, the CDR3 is TGCAGCGTTGAAGCTCGCCTAGACCTGCAGTATTTT. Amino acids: CSVEARLDLQYF.

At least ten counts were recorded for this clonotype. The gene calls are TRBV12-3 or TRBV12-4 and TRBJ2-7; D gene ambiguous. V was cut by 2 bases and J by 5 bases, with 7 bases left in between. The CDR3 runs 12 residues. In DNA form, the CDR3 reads TGTGCCAGCAGTTTATTTGGGGACGAGCAGTACTTC. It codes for CASSLFGDEQYF.

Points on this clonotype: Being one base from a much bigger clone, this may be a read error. CDR3 nucleotides: TGTGCCAGCAACCCGCGCAAGATCGCAGATACGCAGTATTTT. Translating it yields CASNPRKIADTQYF. V usage is TRBV12-3 or TRBV12-4 and J usage is TRBJ2-3; D ambiguous. The CDR3 loop spans 14 amino acids. Trimming stripped 7 bases from V and 4 bases from J, with 15 bases between.

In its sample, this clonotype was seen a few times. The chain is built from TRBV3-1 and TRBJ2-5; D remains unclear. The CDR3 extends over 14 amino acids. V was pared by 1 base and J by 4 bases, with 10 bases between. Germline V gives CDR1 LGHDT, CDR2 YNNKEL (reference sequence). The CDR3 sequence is CASSQGALAETQYF. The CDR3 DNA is TGTGCCAGCAGCCAAGGGGCTCTGGCAGAGACCCAGTACTTC.

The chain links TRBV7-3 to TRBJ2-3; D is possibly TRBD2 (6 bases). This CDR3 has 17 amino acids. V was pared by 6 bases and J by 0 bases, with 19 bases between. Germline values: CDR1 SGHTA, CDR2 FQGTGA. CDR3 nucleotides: TGTGCCAGCAGTCCGGGGAGGATGAAGTCAAGCACAGATACGCAGTATTTT. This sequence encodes CASSPGRMKSSTDTQYF.

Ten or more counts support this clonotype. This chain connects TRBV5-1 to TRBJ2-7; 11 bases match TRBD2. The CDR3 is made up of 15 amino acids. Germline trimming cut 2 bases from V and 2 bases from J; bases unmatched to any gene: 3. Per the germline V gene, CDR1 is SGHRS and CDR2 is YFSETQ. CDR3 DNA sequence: TGCGCCAGCAGCTTACTAGCGGGAGATACCTACGAGCAGTACTTC. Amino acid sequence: CASSLLAGDTYEQYF.

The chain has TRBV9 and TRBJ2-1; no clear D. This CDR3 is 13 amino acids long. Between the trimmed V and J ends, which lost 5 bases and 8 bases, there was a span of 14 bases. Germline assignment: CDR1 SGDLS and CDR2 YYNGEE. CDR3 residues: CASRGSDHDEQFF. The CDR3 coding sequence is TGTGCCAGCAGAGGAAGCGACCACGATGAGCAGTTCTTC.

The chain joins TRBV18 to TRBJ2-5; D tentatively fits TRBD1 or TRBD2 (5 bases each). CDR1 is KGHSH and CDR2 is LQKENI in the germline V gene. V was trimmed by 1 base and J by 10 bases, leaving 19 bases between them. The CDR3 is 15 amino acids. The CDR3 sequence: CASSPQGLPLGDQYF. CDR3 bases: TGTGCCAGCTCACCACAAGGACTCCCACTAGGGGACCAGTACTTC.

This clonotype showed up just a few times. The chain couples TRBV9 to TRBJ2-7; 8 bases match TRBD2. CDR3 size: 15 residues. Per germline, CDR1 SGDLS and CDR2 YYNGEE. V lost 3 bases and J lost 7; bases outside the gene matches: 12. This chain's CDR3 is CASSEWGGGKQEQYF. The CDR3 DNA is TGTGCCAGCAGCGAATGGGGCGGGGGGAAACAGGAGCAGTACTTC. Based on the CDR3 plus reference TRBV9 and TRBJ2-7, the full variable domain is DSGVTQTPKHLITATGQRVTLRCSPRSGDLSVYWYQQSLDQGLQFLIQYYNGEERAKGNILERFSAQQFPDLHSELNLSSLELGDSALYFCASSEWGGGKQEQYFGPGTRLTVT.

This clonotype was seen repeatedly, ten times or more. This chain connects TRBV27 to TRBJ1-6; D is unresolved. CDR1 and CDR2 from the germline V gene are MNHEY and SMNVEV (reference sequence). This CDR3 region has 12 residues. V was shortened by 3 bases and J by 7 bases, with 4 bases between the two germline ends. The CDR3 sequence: CASSFANSPLHF. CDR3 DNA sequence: TGTGCCAGCAGTTTTGCGAATTCACCCCTCCACTTT.

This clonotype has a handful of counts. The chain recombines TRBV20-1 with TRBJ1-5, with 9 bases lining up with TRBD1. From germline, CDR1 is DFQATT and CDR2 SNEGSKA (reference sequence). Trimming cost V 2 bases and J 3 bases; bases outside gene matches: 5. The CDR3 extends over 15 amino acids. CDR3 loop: CSARYRGLNNQPQHF. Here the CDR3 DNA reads TGCAGTGCTAGATACAGGGGGCTTAACAATCAGCCCCAGCATTTT.

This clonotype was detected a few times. The CDR3 reads CASSHSLAGGGNEQFF. The CDR3 DNA is TGCGCCAGCAGCCACAGTCTAGCGGGAGGAGGTAATGAGCAGTTCTTC. The chain employs TRBV4-1 and TRBJ2-1; TRBD2 matches 11 bases. The CDR3 sequence is 16 residues long. The J segment lost 7 bases and the V segment lost 3 bases, leaving 8 bases of the junction unmatched. Germline CDR1 MGHRA, CDR2 YSYEKL.

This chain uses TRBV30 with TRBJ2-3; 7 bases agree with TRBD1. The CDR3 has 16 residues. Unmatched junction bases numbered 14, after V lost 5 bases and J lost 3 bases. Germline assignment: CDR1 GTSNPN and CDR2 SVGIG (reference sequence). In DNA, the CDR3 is TGTGCCTGGCGAGCGACAGGGACCCTGAGGACAGATACGCAGTATTTT. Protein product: CAWRATGTLRTDTQYF.

The CDR3 DNA sequence: TGTGCCAGCAGCGTAGGGGGAGGGGAGGAGGAGACCCAGTACTTC. Translating gives CASSVGGGEEETQYF. The gene calls are TRBV9 and TRBJ2-5; TRBD2 agrees at 7 bases. The CDR3 has 15 amino acids. J lost 5 bases, V lost 0 bases, and 7 bases had no gene match. Germline V gives CDR1 SGDLS, CDR2 YYNGEE.

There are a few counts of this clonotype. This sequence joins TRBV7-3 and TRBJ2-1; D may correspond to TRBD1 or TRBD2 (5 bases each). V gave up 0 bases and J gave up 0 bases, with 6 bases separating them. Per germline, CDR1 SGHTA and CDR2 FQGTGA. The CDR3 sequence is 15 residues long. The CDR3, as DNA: TGTGCCAGCAGCTTAACGAGGGGCTCCTACAATGAGCAGTTCTTC. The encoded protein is CASSLTRGSYNEQFF.

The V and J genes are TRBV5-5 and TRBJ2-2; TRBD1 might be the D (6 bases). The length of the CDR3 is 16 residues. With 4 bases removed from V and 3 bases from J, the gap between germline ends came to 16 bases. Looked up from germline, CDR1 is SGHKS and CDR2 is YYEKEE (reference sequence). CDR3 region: CASSLRDTRDTGELFF. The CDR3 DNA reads TGTGCCAGCAGCCTTAGGGACACCCGGGACACCGGGGAGCTGTTTTTT.

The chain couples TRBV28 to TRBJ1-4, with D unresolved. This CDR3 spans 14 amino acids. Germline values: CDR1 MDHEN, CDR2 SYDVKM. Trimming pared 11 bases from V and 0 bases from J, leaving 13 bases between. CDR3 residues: CAGKGTATNEKLFF. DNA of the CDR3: TGTGCCGGCAAGGGAACCGCAACTAATGAAAAACTGTTTTTT. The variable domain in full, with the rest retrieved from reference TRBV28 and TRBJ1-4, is DVKVTQSSRYLVKRTGEKVFLECVQDMDHENMFWYRQDPGLGLRLIYFSYDVKMKEKGDIPEGYSVSREKKERFSLILESASTNQTSMYLCAGKGTATNEKLFFGSGTQLSVL.

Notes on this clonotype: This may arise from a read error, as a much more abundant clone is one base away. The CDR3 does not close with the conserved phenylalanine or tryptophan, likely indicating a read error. This CDR3 reads CASSQETGRRNQPQHV. The CDR3 coding sequence is TGCGCCAGCAGCCAAGAAACAGGGAGAAGGAATCAGCCCCAGCATGTT. The V gene is TRBV4-1, the J gene TRBJ1-5; maybe TRBD1 (6 bases). Germline-derived CDR1 and CDR2 are MGHRA and YSYEKL. The CDR3 totals 16 residues. The V and J ends lost 0 bases and 4 bases respectively, with 13 bases between them.

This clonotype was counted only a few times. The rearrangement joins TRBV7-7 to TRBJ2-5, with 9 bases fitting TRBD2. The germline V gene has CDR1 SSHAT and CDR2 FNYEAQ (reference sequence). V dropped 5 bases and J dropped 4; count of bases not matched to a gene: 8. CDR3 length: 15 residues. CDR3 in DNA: TGTGCCAGCAGCCCGGGACTAGCCGAGGGAGAGACCCAGTACTTC. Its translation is CASSPGLAEGETQYF.

In nucleotides, the CDR3 is TGTGCCAGCAGCCCCGCTCCCGGGATGAGCTCCTACGAGCAGTACTTC. This gives the protein CASSPAPGMSSYEQYF. V and J are TRBV11-1 and TRBJ2-7; D possibly corresponds to TRBD2 (5 bases). The CDR3 consists of 16 residues. Trimming cost V 5 bases and J 0 bases, with 17 bases left between them. Germline V gene sequence: CDR1 SGHAT, CDR2 FQDESV (reference sequence). The full variable domain, its missing parts supplied by reference TRBV11-1 and TRBJ2-7, is EAEVAQSPRYKITEKSQAVAFWCDPISGHATLYWYRQILGQGPELLVQFQDESVVDDSQLPKDRFSAERLKGVDSTLKIQPAELGDSAMYLCASSPAPGMSSYEQYFGPGTRLTVT.

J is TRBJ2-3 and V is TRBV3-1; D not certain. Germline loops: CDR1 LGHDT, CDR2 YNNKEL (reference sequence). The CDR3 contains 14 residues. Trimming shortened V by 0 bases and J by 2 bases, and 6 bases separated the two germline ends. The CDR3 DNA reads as TGTGCCAGCAGCCAAGAGCAGGACACAGATACGCAGTATTTT. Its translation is CASSQEQDTDTQYF.